The 17 T cell receptor beta chains reported below all come from one sample, sequenced in a study of blood T cell repertoires in COVID-19. Clones were sequenced by immunoSEQ multiplex PCR, and TCRdb holds only the in-frame ones, with some missing. The sample includes over 85,000 clones, around nine tenths seen only once; the top ten take 4.2%. The specimen sequenced was peripheral blood. All receptors derive from a human donor with COVID-19, enrolled during active disease. The donor label of this sample is uncertain.

V gene TRBV12-3 or TRBV12-4 combines with J gene TRBJ2-3; the match to TRBD2 covers 8 bases. The CDR3 runs to 13 residues. Trimming removed 7 bases from V and 8 bases from J; junction bases left unmatched: 8. DNA for the CDR3: TGTGCCAGCACCGATAGCGGGGCAGGTACGCAGTATTTT. Its protein is CASTDSGAGTQYF.

The J gene is TRBJ2-4, the V gene TRBV19, with TRBD1 matching 7 bases. The V gene end was trimmed by 6 bases and the J gene end by 3 bases; junction bases not matched to a gene: 11. Per the germline V gene, CDR1 is LNHDA and CDR2 is SQIVND (reference sequence). The CDR3 has 16 residues. CDR3 protein: CASRGGNRDGKNIQYF. In DNA form, the CDR3 reads TGTGCCAGTAGAGGGGGCAACAGGGATGGCAAAAACATTCAGTACTTC. The full variable domain, its missing parts supplied by reference TRBV19 and TRBJ2-4, is DGGITQSPKYLFRKEGQNVTLSCEQNLNHDAMYWYRQDPGQGLRLIYYSQIVNDFQKGDIAEGYSVSREKKESFPLTVTSAQKNPTAFYLCASRGGNRDGKNIQYFGAGTRLSVL.

J is TRBJ2-1 and V is TRBV3-1 (or the pseudogene TRBV3-2), with D possibly matching TRBD1 (5 bases). Germline V CDR1 and CDR2: LGHDT, YNNKEL (reference sequence). Between the trimmed V and J ends, which lost 0 bases and 9 bases, there was a span of 12 bases. CDR3 length: 14 residues. This CDR3 reads CASSQDVQRGEQFF. The CDR3, as DNA: TGTGCCAGCAGCCAAGACGTGCAAAGGGGTGAGCAGTTCTTC.

The chain employs TRBV5-1 and TRBJ1-2; perhaps TRBD1 as D (5 bases). V was cut by 6 bases and J by 6 bases, with 18 bases left in between. This CDR3 region has 14 residues. CDR1 is SGHRS, CDR2 YFSETQ, per germline. CDR3 DNA: TGCGCCAGCACCTCTCAAGGGGCGATACATGGCTACACCTTC. Its protein product is CASTSQGAIHGYTF. Looking up the rest from reference TRBV5-1 and TRBJ1-2 gives the full variable domain: KAGVTQTPRYLIKTRGQQVTLSCSPISGHRSVSWYQQTPGQGLQFLFEYFSETQRNKGNFPGRFSGRQFSNSRSEMNVSTLELGDSALYLCASTSQGAIHGYTFGSGTRLTVV.

This chain links TRBV18 with TRBJ1-2; tentatively, D is TRBD1 (5 bases). The CDR3 covers 16 residues. V was pared by 4 bases and J by 10 bases, with 25 bases between. From germline, CDR1 is KGHSH and CDR2 LQKENI. The DNA of the CDR3 is TGTGCCAGCTCACTCGGACTATCTGACAGCATAATGGACTACACCTTC. Translating gives CASSLGLSDSIMDYTF.

As DNA, the CDR3 is TGTGCCAGCATCCGAGGGGCGGGATCACCCCTCCACTTT. It specifies CASIRGAGSPLHF. The chain links TRBV28 to TRBJ1-6, with D maybe TRBD1 (5 bases). Trimming stripped 7 bases from V and 10 bases from J, with 14 bases between. Germline V gene sequence: CDR1 MDHEN, CDR2 SYDVKM. The CDR3 sequence is 13 residues long.

This chain uses TRBV29-1 with TRBJ2-7; no definite D call. Germline-derived CDR1 and CDR2 are SQVTM and ANQGSEA. V was pared by 4 bases and J by 4 bases, with 11 bases between. CDR3 length: 12 amino acids. As DNA, the CDR3 is TGCAGCGTTGGCGGAGATAGATACGAGCAGTACTTC. It encodes CSVGGDRYEQYF.

This chain uses TRBV11-2 with TRBJ2-4; tentative D call: TRBD1 (5 bases). The CDR3 is 13 amino acids. Germline V CDR1 and CDR2: SGHAT, FQNNGV. The germline V and J ends were trimmed by 8 bases and 5 bases, with 13 bases remaining between them. CDR3 in amino acids: CASPRTSQNIQYF. The CDR3 DNA reads TGTGCCAGCCCCCGGACAAGCCAAAACATTCAGTACTTC.

This sequence joins TRBV5-1 and TRBJ2-7; 7 bases are a match to TRBD1. V shed 4 bases and J 1 base; nucleotides not matched to a gene: 5. Germline CDR1 reads SGHRS; CDR2 reads YFSETQ. This CDR3 region has 14 residues. The DNA for the CDR3 is TGCGCCAGCAGCCAGCAGGGGGTTTCCTACGAGCAGTACTTC. Translation: CASSQQGVSYEQYF.

The rearrangement joins TRBV12-3 or TRBV12-4 to TRBJ2-7; no clear D. This CDR3 comprises 11 residues. Deletions cut 5 bases from V and 2 bases from J, with 4 bases between. In DNA form, the CDR3 reads TGTGCCAGCAGTGTTACCTACGAGCAGTACTTC. The encoded protein is CASSVTYEQYF.

The rearrangement uses TRBV2 and TRBJ1-1, with D unresolved. From germline, CDR1 is SNHLY and CDR2 FYNNEI. The CDR3 has 14 amino acids. V was trimmed by 3 bases and J by 0 bases, leaving 8 bases between them. The CDR3 region is CASSERQVNTEAFF. The CDR3 DNA is TGTGCCAGCAGTGAGCGGCAAGTGAACACTGAAGCTTTCTTT.

This clone was seen just once. V is TRBV4-2 and J is TRBJ1-2; no definite D call. Deletions cut 1 base from V and 3 bases from J, with 12 bases between. The germline V gene encodes CDR1 LGHNA and CDR2 YNFKEQ. CDR3 length: 15 amino acids. CDR3 residues: CASSQVGEADYGYTF. CDR3 nucleotides: TGTGCCAGCAGCCAAGTTGGCGAGGCGGACTATGGCTACACCTTC.

The chain recombines TRBV6-1 with TRBJ1-4; maybe TRBD1 (5 bases). Germline V gene lookup returns CDR1 MNHNS and CDR2 SASEGT. This CDR3 region has 15 residues. V lost 2 bases to trimming and J lost 7 bases, with 14 bases between them. The CDR3 loop reads CASSEFWGKGEKLFF. The CDR3 region has the DNA TGTGCCAGCAGTGAATTCTGGGGCAAGGGTGAAAAACTGTTTTTT.

This chain links TRBV30 with TRBJ2-5, with TRBD2 matching over 10 bases. The CDR3 length is 14 residues. Unmatched junction bases numbered 2, after V lost 0 bases and J lost 4 bases. In germline, CDR1 is GTSNPN, CDR2 SVGIG (reference sequence). CDR3: CAWSVLAGPETQYF. CDR3 coding DNA: TGTGCCTGGAGTGTACTAGCGGGGCCAGAGACCCAGTACTTC.

This clone showed up just once. The J gene is TRBJ1-5, the V gene TRBV7-6; 10 bases match TRBD1. This CDR3 is 15 amino acids long. V shed 1 base and J 6 bases; nucleotides not matched to a gene: 3. The V gene's germline CDR1 is SGHVS and CDR2 FNYEAQ. The CDR3 protein is CASSLEGTGVQPQHF. Here the CDR3 DNA reads TGTGCCAGCAGCTTAGAGGGGACAGGGGTTCAGCCCCAGCATTTT.

This clone has a handful of counts. The chain employs TRBV11-3 and TRBJ1-4; D ambiguous. V shed 6 bases and J shed 2 bases, with 13 bases lying between them. This CDR3 is built from 15 residues. Germline CDR1 and CDR2: SGHNT and YENEEA. CDR3 region: CASSSSQFTNEKLFF. In DNA, the CDR3 is TGTGCCAGCAGTTCCTCACAATTCACTAATGAAAAACTGTTTTTT. Variable domain in full (rest from reference TRBV11-3 and TRBJ1-4): EAGVVQSPRYKIIEKKQPVAFWCNPISGHNTLYWYLQNLGQGPELLIRYENEEAVDDSQLPKDRFSAERLKGVDSTLKIQPAELGDSAVYLCASSSSQFTNEKLFFGSGTQLSVL.

The table lists this clone with a count of one. This chain links TRBV5-1 with TRBJ1-4; possibly TRBD1 for D (5 bases). Trimming removed 1 base at V and 8 bases at J, with 18 bases between. Germline assignment: CDR1 SGHRS and CDR2 YFSETQ. The CDR3 covers 16 residues. The CDR3 is CASSLFGGGTTEKLFF. The CDR3 DNA is TGCGCCAGCAGCTTGTTCGGGGGAGGAACCACCGAAAAACTGTTTTTT.